The clone carrying this TCR beta chain was counted once. Its antigen is still unknown. The CDR3 runs 15 residues. V gave up 4 bases and J gave up 7 bases; unmatched junction bases: 11. Germline values: CDR1 LNHDA, CDR2 SQIVND (reference sequence). Amplified TCR beta CDR3 regions came from RNA transcripts. HTBI primers drove first-round RT-PCR of the TCR CDR3. In TCRdb, the multiplex PCR reads were re-called with MiXCR into one record per CDR3 protein. The sample includes about 520,000 distinct CDR3 sequences, approximately 25% of them seen just once. Not enrolled were patients with uncontrolled infection, other autoimmune disease, pregnancy or lactation. These data originate in a study of T cells in Graves' hyperthyroidism and ophthalmopathy. Whole-study results and caveats: Ophthalmopathy prediction by the model preceded onset by a median roughly 6 months. Most thyroid clonotypes expanded above 0.001 appeared in blood too.

This TCR was sampled from a young woman with Graves' ophthalmopathy. The specimen sequenced was blood. The J gene is TRBJ1-2, the V gene TRBV19; TRBD1 agrees at 8 bases. The DNA for the CDR3 is TGTGCCAGTAGTACCGACGGACAGGGCGCTTCTGGCTACACCTTC. Translated, it gives CASSTDGQGASGYTF.